This TCR beta chain was recorded in a study of CD8 T cells in ankylosing spondylitis. For TCR beta, libraries came from quantitative 5'-RACE with molecular barcodes. TCRdb processed the 5' RACE reads anew with MiXCR; each CDR3 protein has one entry. In the table there are 200,000 to 250,000 distinct CDR3 sequences, roughly a tenth of which are singletons. Findings of the study overall: Both synovial fluid and blood in reactive arthritis had previously been reported to carry some motif variants. Roughly eight highly homologous variants made up a TCR beta motif that seemed to typify ankylosing spondylitis blood. Significant enrichment of disease-linked clones was reportedly seen in matched ankylosing spondylitis synovial fluid.

This clonotype was counted many times. The antigen is undetermined. The CDR3 totals 14 residues. V dropped 4 bases and J dropped 4; count of bases not matched to a gene: 4. Germline V gene sequence: CDR1 MNHEY, CDR2 SVGAGI. The sample consisted of blood, either unsorted or a sorted T cell fraction (not recorded which). The clonotype comes from a male donor with ankylosing spondylitis or in good health (not recorded which). The chain joins TRBV6-5 to TRBJ1-1, with 9 bases fitting TRBD1. The CDR3 is CASSSGTGLTEAFF. CDR3 nucleotide sequence: TGTGCCAGCAGTTCCGGGACAGGGCTCACTGAAGCTTTCTTT.